The entry below gives a single TCR beta chain sequence along with its context. Its antigen remains unknown. Germline V gene data show CDR1 as DFQATT and CDR2 as SNEGSKA (reference sequence). CDR3 length: 12 residues. This sample is part of a study of T cell repertoires in cytomegalovirus infection. Overall study context: Signatures in public TCR beta sequences pointed to both CMV infection and matching HLA type. Study-level results: HLA-C-restricted CMV-specific TCR beta clonotypes prevailed in the ex vivo response. Cumulated frequencies of public TCR beta families served to identify carriers of CMV plus the relevant HLA.

TCRdb analysed the reads with MiXCR anew, one entry per CDR3 protein. The repertoire has approximately 500,000 distinct CDR3 sequences, over 9% of them found once; the top ten carry 10%. This TCR came from a human donor in good health (CMV status not recorded). Some clones in this sample may be carry-over from other donors' samples. The chain uses TRBV20-1 and TRBJ1-4; D might be TRBD1 (6 bases). Sequences were obtained from PBMCs. Written as DNA, the CDR3 is TGCGCTTTTGGGGGGCTCGGTGAAAAACTGTTTTTT. It translates to CAFGGLGEKLFF.